A single sample gave rise to the 26 T cell receptor beta chains below, sequenced in a study of identical twins. Using its own MiXCR run on the 5' RACE reads, TCRdb lists one record per CDR3 protein. Among 1.5 million to 2 million distinct CDR3 sequences, around 33% were seen once, and the ten largest hold under 0.35%. Sequenced: cord blood. All receptors come from a newborn girl in good health.

A remark on this clonotype: A much larger clone sits a single nucleotide away, making a read error possible. This rearrangement joins TRBV2 to TRBJ2-7; tentatively, D is TRBD1 (5 bases). The V and J ends lost 6 bases and 8 bases respectively, with 11 bases between them. From germline, CDR1 is SNHLY and CDR2 FYNNEI. The CDR3 loop spans 11 amino acids. The CDR3 spells CASSPGHQQYF. CDR3 nucleotides: TGTGCCAGCAGCCCCGGACACCAGCAGTACTTC.

The chain joins TRBV20-1 to TRBJ2-3; no firm D call. Looked up from germline, CDR1 is DFQATT and CDR2 is SNEGSKA (reference sequence). Trimming took 3 bases from V and 6 from J, leaving 13 bases between them. This CDR3 is built from 13 residues. The CDR3 region has the DNA TGCAGTGCTAGTAGGGTAGTCGGCGATACGCAGTATTTT. Amino acids: CSASRVVGDTQYF.

Comments on this clonotype: One end of the junction is discordant with germline, which a read error may explain. The chain combines TRBV25-1 with TRBJ1-6, with D possibly being TRBD1 (6 bases). The CDR3 covers 17 residues. The germline V gene has CDR1 MGHDK and CDR2 SYGVNS. CDR3 in DNA: TGTGCCAGCAGTGAAGGCAACGCAGGGGCCTACAATTCACCCCTCCACTTT. Translation: CASSEGNAGAYNSPLHF.

The chain is built from TRBV6-5 and TRBJ2-1, with D perhaps being TRBD1 or TRBD2 (5 bases each). Trimming took off 0 bases at V and 10 bases at J, with 19 bases between the two ends. The CDR3 has 16 residues. Germline V CDR1 and CDR2: MNHEY, SVGAGI. The CDR3 nucleotides read TGTGCCAGCAGTTACTCCTGGGACGGCAGATCATACGAGCAGTTCTTC. Protein product: CASSYSWDGRSYEQFF.

This clonotype showed up many times. The V and J genes are TRBV7-9 and TRBJ2-7, with a tentative D call TRBD2 (6 bases). The V gene lost 6 bases and the J gene lost 2 bases, with 11 bases spanning the gap. The CDR3 contains 13 residues. From germline, CDR1 is SEHNR and CDR2 FQNEAQ (reference sequence). In DNA, the CDR3 is TGTGCCAGCAGTGTTAGCGGACCCTACGAGCAGTACTTC. Translation: CASSVSGPYEQYF.

The chain has TRBV6-5 and TRBJ1-4; D not resolved. The germline V gene has CDR1 MNHEY and CDR2 SVGAGI. V lost 5 bases to trimming and J lost 7 bases, with 17 bases between them. This CDR3 is 15 amino acids long. The CDR3 here is CASSGLLRHGEKLFF. The CDR3 DNA reads TGTGCCAGCAGTGGACTTTTGCGTCACGGTGAAAAACTGTTTTTT.

The gene calls are TRBV24-1 and TRBJ1-2; D gene uncertain. The germline gives CDR1 KGHDR, CDR2 SFDVKD. Trimming stripped 3 bases from V and 8 bases from J, with 15 bases between. The CDR3 is 14 amino acids. The chain's CDR3 is CATSDPGPSGGYTF. The CDR3 DNA sequence: TGTGCCACCAGTGATCCCGGACCCTCGGGGGGCTACACCTTC.

The chain recombines TRBV12-3 or TRBV12-4 with TRBJ2-1; no reliable D call. This CDR3 has 13 amino acids. V dropped 4 bases and J dropped 6 bases, with 10 bases sitting between them. The chain's CDR3 is CASSYRPRNEQFF. In DNA form, the CDR3 reads TGTGCCAGCAGTTATAGACCCCGCAATGAGCAGTTCTTC.

The chain combines TRBV20-1 with TRBJ2-1; D unclear. Deletions cut 2 bases from V and 0 bases from J, with 11 bases between. There are 15 residues in the CDR3. CDR1 and CDR2 from the germline V gene are DFQATT and SNEGSKA (reference sequence). CDR3 sequence reads: CSARLALSSYNEQFF. CDR3 DNA sequence: TGCAGTGCTAGACTCGCGTTGAGCTCCTACAATGAGCAGTTCTTC.

This clonotype was seen a few times. V gene TRBV7-2 combines with J gene TRBJ2-1; 12 nucleotides line up with TRBD2. The CDR3 is 16 residues long. Germline lookup yields CDR1 SGHTA and CDR2 FQGNSA. Trimming at V came to 3 bases and at J to 10 bases, leaving 10 bases not matched to a gene. The DNA for the CDR3 is TGTGCCAGCAGCTTGGAGGCGTCTAGCGGGAGGGGGGAGCAGTTCTTC. The encoded protein is CASSLEASSGRGEQFF.

This clonotype has only a few counts. The CDR3 loop reads CASSHTGFLAKNIQYF. DNA of the CDR3: TGTGCCAGCAGCCACACAGGGTTTCTAGCCAAAAACATTCAGTACTTC. V usage is TRBV6-1 and J usage is TRBJ2-4; D possibly corresponds to TRBD1 (6 bases). The CDR3 sequence is 16 residues long. V was shortened by 6 bases and J by 0 bases, with 15 bases between the two germline ends. Germline-derived CDR1 and CDR2 are MNHNS and SASEGT.

The chain combines TRBV6-1 with TRBJ1-6; D unresolved. The V end lost 8 bases, the J end lost 9 bases, and 5 bases lay between the germline ends. The CDR3 is 10 residues long. CDR1 and CDR2 from the germline V gene are MNHNS and SASEGT. The CDR3 DNA follows: TGTGCCAGCCCGGGTTCACCCCTCCACTTT. It yields the protein CASPGSPLHF.

This clonotype was observed a handful of times. The chain couples TRBV10-2 to TRBJ1-6, with a possible D match to TRBD1 (6 bases). Germline values: CDR1 WSHSY, CDR2 SAAADI. With 4 bases removed from V and 6 bases from J, the gap between germline ends came to 10 bases. This CDR3 is built from 14 residues. The DNA of the CDR3 is TGCGCCAGCAGTGGGGCGGACAGTAATTCACCCCTCCACTTT. It yields the protein CASSGADSNSPLHF.

The rearrangement joins TRBV7-8 to TRBJ1-5, with unresolved D. The V gene's germline CDR1 is SGHVS and CDR2 FQNEAQ. The CDR3 is made up of 16 amino acids. The V end lost 1 base, the J end lost 7 bases, and 17 bases lay between the germline ends. CDR3 coding DNA: TGTGCCAGCAGCTTAGGAACTTCCTCCGCTCGGCAGCCCCAGCATTTT. Its protein product is CASSLGTSSARQPQHF.

This chain joins TRBV6-2 or TRBV6-3 and TRBJ1-2, with a tentative D call TRBD1 (5 bases). The CDR3 runs 16 residues. Trimming took off 6 bases at V and 7 bases at J, with 24 bases between the two ends. Looked up from germline, CDR1 is MNHEY and CDR2 is SVGEGT. CDR3 nucleotides: TGTGCCAGCAGACCCAAGGGGTTGCGGGGTCCGTTTGGCTACACCTTC. It translates to CASRPKGLRGPFGYTF.

This clonotype was seen at least ten times. The chain combines TRBV27 with TRBJ2-7, with 9 bases aligning to TRBD1. With V trimmed by 8 bases and J by 3 bases, 8 bases remained unmatched. CDR3 length equals 14 residues. Germline values: CDR1 MNHEY, CDR2 SMNVEV (reference sequence). Here the CDR3 reads CASQKGQGNYEQYF. The CDR3 region has the DNA TGTGCCAGCCAGAAGGGACAGGGAAACTACGAGCAGTACTTC.

The table lists this clonotype with a few counts. This chain uses TRBV27 with TRBJ1-2; 7 bases map to TRBD1. CDR1 and CDR2 from the germline V gene are MNHEY and SMNVEV (reference sequence). The V and J ends lost 3 bases and 4 bases, in that order; junction bases with no gene match: 5. CDR3 length: 14 amino acids. This CDR3 reads CASSFLPGGYGYTF. CDR3 DNA sequence: TGTGCCAGCAGTTTTCTACCAGGGGGCTATGGCTACACCTTC.

The chain is built from TRBV20-1 and TRBJ2-3; weak D call: TRBD2 (6 bases). Germline CDR1 DFQATT, CDR2 SNEGSKA (reference sequence). V lost 3 bases and J lost 0, with 28 bases in between. The CDR3 is 20 residues long. CDR3 sequence reads: CSASREAWDLLEWSTDTQYF. CDR3 nucleotide sequence: TGCAGTGCTAGTAGGGAGGCTTGGGATCTTCTCGAATGGAGCACAGATACGCAGTATTTT.

The rearrangement joins TRBV19 to TRBJ2-3, with D possibly being TRBD2 (6 bases). V was shortened by 3 bases and J by 4 bases, with 14 bases between the two germline ends. Germline CDR1 LNHDA, CDR2 SQIVND (reference sequence). The CDR3 extends over 15 amino acids. CDR3 in DNA: TGTGCCAGTAGTATTCGAGCGGGTGCGTCAGATACGCAGTATTTT. Its translation: CASSIRAGASDTQYF.

J is TRBJ2-7 and V is TRBV10-3; either TRBD1 or TRBD2 may fit D (5 bases each). CDR1 ENHRY and CDR2 SYGVKD come from the germline V gene. V shed 7 bases and J shed 2 bases, with 18 bases lying between them. The CDR3 extends over 15 amino acids. This CDR3 is CAITDDGTPTYEQYF. The CDR3 DNA reads TGTGCCATCACTGATGATGGGACCCCGACCTACGAGCAGTACTTC.

The chain is built from TRBV7-2 and TRBJ1-5, with no clear D. V lost 1 base, J lost 6 bases, and 13 bases lay in between. CDR1 is SGHTA, CDR2 FQGNSA, per germline. The CDR3 has 15 residues. The CDR3 sequence is CASSLGALRSQPQHF. For the CDR3, the DNA is TGTGCCAGCAGCTTAGGAGCGTTACGCAGTCAGCCCCAGCATTTT.

The V gene is TRBV6-1, the J gene TRBJ2-3; TRBD2 aligns across 10 bases. The trim removed 4 bases at V and 2 bases at J, leaving 6 bases unmatched. Germline V CDR1 and CDR2: MNHNS, SASEGT. The CDR3 totals 16 residues. The CDR3 DNA is TGTGCCAGCAGTGCAAGACTAGCGGGTATCACAGATACGCAGTATTTT. Translated: CASSARLAGITDTQYF.

The chain recombines TRBV24-1 with TRBJ1-1; D possibly corresponds to TRBD1 (5 bases). V shed 2 bases and J shed 1 base, with 10 bases lying between them. The germline V gene encodes CDR1 KGHDR and CDR2 SFDVKD. This CDR3 has 15 amino acids. As DNA, the CDR3 is TGTGCCACCAGTGATTCCCGGGGGAAGAACACTGAAGCTTTCTTT. Amino acids: CATSDSRGKNTEAFF.

This clonotype appeared many times. The CDR3 sequence: CASSLDGTGTANNRRNEQFF. The CDR3 nucleotides read TGCGCCAGCAGCTTGGATGGAACCGGGACAGCTAACAATAGGAGGAATGAGCAGTTCTTC. The V call is TRBV5-1, the J call TRBJ2-1; 7 bases line up with TRBD1. Germline CDR1 SGHRS, CDR2 YFSETQ. Losses at the gene ends were 0 bases for V and 7 bases for J; bases not matched to a gene: 22. The CDR3 extends over 20 amino acids.

Concerning this clonotype itself: At one of its ends the junction is not consistent with the germline gene, which may arise from a read error. This chain joins TRBV5-1 and TRBJ2-1; 8 bases are shared with TRBD2. Per the germline V gene, CDR1 is SGHRS and CDR2 is YFSETQ. This CDR3 has 15 amino acids. The CDR3 loop reads CVSSPTSGSYNEQFF. The CDR3 DNA follows: TGCGTCAGCAGCCCTACTAGCGGCTCCTACAATGAGCAGTTCTTC.

This clonotype was observed once. The CDR3 protein is CASSPPSGQEYNSPLHF. The CDR3 coding sequence is TGTGCCAGCAGCCCCCCCTCGGGACAGGAATATAATTCACCCCTCCACTTT. The chain recombines TRBV6-6 with TRBJ1-6, with 8 nucleotides matching TRBD1. V was clipped by 6 bases and J by 4 bases; unmatched bases: 11. The CDR3 is 17 residues long. CDR1 is MNHNY, CDR2 SVGAGI, per germline (reference sequence).